A single sample gave rise to the 13 T cell receptor beta chains below, sequenced in a study of T cell repertoires in cytomegalovirus infection. No antigens are known for them. From the reads, TCRdb called clonotypes with MiXCR, one entry per CDR3 protein. The sample lists roughly 500,000 distinct CDR3 sequences, about 33% occurring once. The sequencing here drew on cultured PBMCs, taken from culture after CMV antigen stimulation. These receptors originate from a human donor in good health (CMV status not recorded). Some clones in this sample may be carry-over from other donors' samples.

This clonotype has only a few counts. V is TRBV7-2 and J is TRBJ2-7; D is perhaps TRBD2 (6 bases). The CDR3 length is 14 residues. Per germline, CDR1 SGHTA and CDR2 FQGNSA. V was shortened by 3 bases and J by 1 base, with 10 bases between the two germline ends. The CDR3 protein is CASSLGGTSYEQYV. The CDR3 nucleotides read TGTGCCAGCAGCTTGGGGGGTACGTCCTACGAGCAGTACGTC.

This clonotype appeared many times. This chain connects TRBV7-2 to TRBJ1-6; D gene unclear. The CDR3 spans 16 residues. CDR1 is SGHTA, CDR2 FQGNSA, per germline. Trimming took off 1 base at V and 1 base at J, with 8 bases between the two ends. CDR3 amino acids: CASSLEWGSYNSPLHF. The CDR3 DNA reads TGTGCCAGCAGCTTAGAATGGGGATCCTATAATTCACCCCTCCACTTT.

This clonotype has just a few counts. The genes are TRBV20-1 and TRBJ2-7; TRBD1 aligns across 11 bases. Per the germline V gene, CDR1 is DFQATT and CDR2 is SNEGSKA (reference sequence). The CDR3 has 15 amino acids. Trimming cost V 1 base and J 4 bases; bases outside gene matches: 6. The CDR3 bases are TGCAGTGCTAGAGGTGGGACAGGGGGTGGGTACGAGCAGTACTTC. This codes for CSARGGTGGGYEQYF.

This clonotype was seen a few times. The chain employs TRBV6-6 and TRBJ2-1; 10 nucleotides line up with TRBD2. Germline loops: CDR1 MNHNY, CDR2 SVGAGI (reference sequence). V dropped 6 bases and J dropped 3; count of bases not matched to a gene: 11. CDR3 length equals 17 residues. The chain's CDR3 is CASSRTSGGGNYNEQFF. The CDR3 nucleotides are TGTGCCAGCAGCCGGACTAGCGGAGGTGGGAACTACAATGAGCAGTTCTTC.

CDR3: CASKTRPNTEAFF. The CDR3 region has the DNA TGTGCCAGTAAGACCAGGCCGAACACTGAAGCTTTCTTT. V and J are TRBV6-5 and TRBJ1-1; D is unresolved. The length of the CDR3 is 13 residues. Looked up from germline, CDR1 is MNHEY and CDR2 is SVGAGI. V was shortened by 9 bases and J by 1 base, with 12 bases between the two germline ends.

In its sample, this clonotype was seen a few times. V usage is TRBV2 and J usage is TRBJ2-1; 9 nucleotides match TRBD2. The CDR3 consists of 15 residues. Per the germline V gene, CDR1 is SNHLY and CDR2 is FYNNEI. The junction had 5 bases not matched to a gene; V was cut back by 8 bases and J by 0 bases. CDR3 sequence reads: CASGSGSYSYNEQFF. In DNA form, the CDR3 reads TGTGCCAGCGGTAGCGGGAGTTACTCCTACAATGAGCAGTTCTTC.

The rearrangement links TRBV29-1 to TRBJ1-4; possible D gene TRBD1, 5 bases. Trimming took 6 bases from V and 5 from J, leaving 10 bases between them. Germline lookup yields CDR1 SQVTM and CDR2 ANQGSEA. The CDR3 has 12 amino acids. CDR3 amino acids: CSVRDQNEKLFF. The DNA for the CDR3 is TGCAGCGTACGGGACCAGAATGAAAAACTGTTTTTT. Full variable domain (missing parts from reference TRBV29-1 and TRBJ1-4): SAVISQKPSRDICQRGTSLTIQCQVDSQVTMMFWYRQQPGQSLTLIATANQGSEATYESGFVIDKFPISRPNLTFSTLTVSNMSPEDSSIYLCSVRDQNEKLFFGSGTQLSVL.

This clonotype turned up a few times. The chain carries TRBV12-3 or TRBV12-4 and TRBJ2-1; perhaps D is TRBD1 or TRBD2 (5 bases each). Trimming removed 3 bases from V and 9 bases from J, with 21 bases in between. The CDR3 spans 16 residues. CDR3 nucleotide sequence: TGTGCCAGCAGTTTGGGGACCGGGTACCTTGGGGGTGAGCAGTTCTTC. It translates to CASSLGTGYLGGEQFF.

This clonotype was found a few times. CDR3 bases: TGTGCCAGCAGTTTATCTATTCCGGGGCTGGCAGATACGCAGTATTTT. Protein sequence: CASSLSIPGLADTQYF. The J gene is TRBJ2-3, the V gene TRBV27, with D possibly being TRBD1 or TRBD2 (5 bases each). CDR3 length: 16 residues. Deletions cut 0 bases from V and 4 bases from J, with 14 bases between. CDR1 is MNHEY and CDR2 is SMNVEV in the germline V gene (reference sequence).

The chain employs TRBV7-6 and TRBJ2-1, with D possibly TRBD2 on 6 matching bases. Looked up from germline, CDR1 is SGHVS and CDR2 is FNYEAQ. V gave up 2 bases and J gave up 6 bases, with 8 bases separating them. This CDR3 has 13 residues. CDR3 loop: CASSLTSLNEQFF. Here the CDR3 DNA reads TGTGCCAGCAGCTTAACTAGCCTCAATGAGCAGTTCTTC.

The chain couples TRBV20-1 to TRBJ2-1; the match to TRBD2 covers 7 bases. Germline assignment: CDR1 DFQATT and CDR2 SNEGSKA (reference sequence). After removal of 6 bases from V and 3 bases from J, the junction contained 11 bases not matched to a gene. The CDR3 contains 15 residues. The CDR3 region has the DNA TGCAGTGCCCACCGACTAGCCTGGATCTACAATGAGCAGTTCTTC. The encoded protein is CSAHRLAWIYNEQFF.

This sequence joins TRBV5-4 and TRBJ2-1; D might be TRBD2 (5 bases). Germline V gene data show CDR1 as SGHNT and CDR2 as YYREEE (reference sequence). The V and J ends lost 4 bases and 0 bases respectively, with 20 bases between them. The CDR3 runs 18 residues. CDR3 region: CASSRVWVRAASYNEQFF. CDR3 sequence (DNA): TGTGCCAGCAGCCGGGTATGGGTACGAGCGGCCTCCTACAATGAGCAGTTCTTC.

This clonotype was detected many times. The gene calls are TRBV7-9 and TRBJ2-3, with 11 bases matching TRBD2. Trimming cost V 4 bases and J 0 bases; bases outside gene matches: 15. Germline CDR1 reads SEHNR; CDR2 reads FQNEAQ (reference sequence). CDR3 length: 20 amino acids. CDR3 in amino acids: CASSSDPGLAGYTSTDTQYF. The DNA for the CDR3 is TGTGCCAGCAGCTCCGACCCCGGACTAGCGGGTTACACTAGCACAGATACGCAGTATTTT.